One T cell receptor (beta chain) is described in this entry. Sequencing was performed with immunoSEQ multiplex PCR; in TCRdb, only in-frame clones are kept and a portion is missing. The sample carries over 200,000 clones, 70% to 90% recorded once. The data are from a study of blood T cell repertoires in COVID-19. About the research overall: T cells, B-cell-depleted T cells, or PBMCs provided the cDNA or gDNA that served as material.

Clinical histories supplied by participants themselves formed the basis of cohort assignment. Trimming took 5 bases from V and 4 from J, leaving 12 bases between them. CDR3 length: 14 amino acids. Germline-derived CDR1 and CDR2 are MDHEN and SYDVKM. The clonotype originates from a man under 40 who had recovered from COVID-19. The chain employs TRBV28 and TRBJ2-1, with D unclear. What was sequenced was PBMCs or T cells enriched from blood (not recorded which). CDR3 residues: CASSTTADYNEQFF. CDR3 DNA sequence: TGTGCCAGCAGTACCACGGCGGATTACAATGAGCAGTTCTTC.